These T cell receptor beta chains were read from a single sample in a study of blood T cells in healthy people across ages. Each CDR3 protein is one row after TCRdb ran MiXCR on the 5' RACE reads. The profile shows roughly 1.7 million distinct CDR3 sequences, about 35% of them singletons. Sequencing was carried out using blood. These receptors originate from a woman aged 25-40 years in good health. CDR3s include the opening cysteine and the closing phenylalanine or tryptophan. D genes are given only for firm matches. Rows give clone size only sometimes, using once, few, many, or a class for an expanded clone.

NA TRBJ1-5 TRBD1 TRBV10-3 CASQRGQDNQPQHF TGTGCCAGCCAAAGGGGACAGGACAATCAGCCCCAGCATTTT
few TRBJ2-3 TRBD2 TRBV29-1 CSVLWGGGSTDTQYF TGCAGCGTTTTGTGGGGGGGAGGGAGCACAGATACGCAGTATTTT
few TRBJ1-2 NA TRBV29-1 CSVESRQGTNYGYTF TGCAGCGTTGAGAGTCGGCAGGGGACTAACTATGGCTACACCTTC
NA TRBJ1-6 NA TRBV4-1 CASSQDGRVSYNSPLHF TGCGCCAGCAGCCAAGATGGGCGAGTCTCCTATAATTCACCCCTCCACTTT
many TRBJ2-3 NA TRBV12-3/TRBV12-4 CASSLSGDFTDTQYF TGTGCCAGCAGTTTATCGGGGGACTTCACAGATACGCAGTATTTT
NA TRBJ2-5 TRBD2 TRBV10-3 CAISATSEVSKETQYF TGTGCCATCAGTGCAACTAGCGAGGTTAGTAAAGAGACCCAGTACTTC
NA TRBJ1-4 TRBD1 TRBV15 CATSSQDRAEEKLFF TGTGCCACCAGCTCTCAGGACAGGGCGGAAGAAAAACTGTTTTTT
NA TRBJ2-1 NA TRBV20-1 CSAQWWADLYNEQFF TGCAGTGCTCAGTGGTGGGCGGACCTCTACAATGAGCAGTTCTTC
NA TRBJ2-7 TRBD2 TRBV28 CASSFPSGSLAFQANEQYF TGTGCCAGCAGTTTTCCTAGCGGGAGTCTGGCCTTCCAGGCGAATGAGCAGTACTTC
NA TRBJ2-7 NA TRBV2 CASSDSARYEQYF TGTGCCAGCAGTGATAGTGCGAGATACGAGCAGTACTTC
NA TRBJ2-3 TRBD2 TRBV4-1 CASSQPGGSSGGIQTSTDTQYF TGCGCCAGCAGCCAACCCGGGGGTTCTAGCGGGGGGATTCAAACTAGCACAGATACGCAGTATTTT
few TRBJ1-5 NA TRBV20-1 CSARDAQPQHF TGCAGTGCTAGAGATGCGCAGCCCCAGCATTTT
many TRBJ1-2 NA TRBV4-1 CASSLQGEYGYTF TGCGCCAGCAGCCTACAGGGAGAATATGGCTACACCTTC
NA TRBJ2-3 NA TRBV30 CAWRPDFTDTQYF TGTGCCTGGAGGCCAGACTTCACAGATACGCAGTATTTT
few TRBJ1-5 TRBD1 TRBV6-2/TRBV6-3 CASSWDSVGNNQPQHF TGTGCCAGCAGTTGGGACAGCGTGGGGAACAATCAGCCCCAGCATTTT
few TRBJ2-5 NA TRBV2 CASSEVPSQGGETQYF TGTGCCAGCAGTGAAGTTCCTAGCCAGGGTGGGGAGACCCAGTACTTC
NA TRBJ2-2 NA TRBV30 CAWSVSGAMRTGELFF TGTGCCTGGAGTGTATCTGGGGCGATGAGAACCGGGGAGCTGTTTTTT
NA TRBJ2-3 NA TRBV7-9 CASSLSLMDTGTQYF TGTGCCAGCAGCTTAAGTCTGATGGACACAGGTACGCAGTATTTT
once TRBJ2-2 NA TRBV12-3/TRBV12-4 CASSLATRTGELFF TGTGCCAGCAGTTTAGCGACTAGGACCGGGGAGCTGTTTTTT
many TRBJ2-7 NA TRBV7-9 CASSTGTPYEQYF TGTGCCAGCAGCACCGGGACACCCTACGAGCAGTACTTC
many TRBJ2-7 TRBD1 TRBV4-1 CASSQPGQGSEQYF TGCGCCAGCAGCCAACCGGGACAGGGATCCGAGCAGTACTTC
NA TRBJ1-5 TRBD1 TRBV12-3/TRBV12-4 CASSLGQGAYQPQHF TGTGCCAGCAGCCTGGGACAGGGGGCCTATCAGCCCCAGCATTTT
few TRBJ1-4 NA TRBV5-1 CASSLGSATNEKLFF TGCGCCAGCAGCTTGGGGAGCGCAACTAATGAAAAACTGTTTTTT
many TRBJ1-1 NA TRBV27 CASSPERRGGTEAFF TGTGCCAGCAGCCCTGAGAGACGGGGGGGCACTGAAGCTTTCTTT
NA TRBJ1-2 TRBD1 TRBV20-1 CSARDRQGKQGYTF TGCAGTGCTAGAGACAGACAGGGGAAGCAGGGCTACACCTTC
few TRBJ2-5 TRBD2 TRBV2 CASSENTGGVTETQYF TGTGCCAGCAGTGAAAACACGGGAGGGGTAACAGAGACCCAGTACTTC
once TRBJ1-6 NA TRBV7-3 CASSLTRERNSPLHF TGTGCCAGCAGCTTAACCAGGGAAAGGAATTCACCCCTCCACTTT
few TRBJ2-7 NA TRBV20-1 CSASNPQVEEQYF TGCAGTGCTAGTAACCCCCAGGTTGAAGAGCAGTACTTC
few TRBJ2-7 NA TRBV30 CAWSQATYEQYF TGTGCCTGGAGTCAGGCTACCTACGAGCAGTACTTC
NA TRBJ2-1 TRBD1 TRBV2 CASKGAGGEQFF TGTGCCAGCAAGGGGGCTGGGGGCGAGCAGTTCTTC
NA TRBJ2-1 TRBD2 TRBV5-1 CASSPELAGGYNEQFF TGCGCCAGCAGCCCTGAACTAGCGGGAGGCTACAATGAGCAGTTCTTC